These T cell receptor beta chains were read from a single sample in a study of T cell responses to AZD1222 COVID-19 vaccine. Repertoires were generated with immunoSEQ multiplex PCR, while TCRdb's copy carries only in-frame clones and drops some. The data show fewer than 250,000 clones, roughly 91% seen once. The sample in question was peripheral blood, obtained on day 0 of MenACWY control vaccination. Receptor source: an adult in good health. CDR3s include the opening cysteine and the closing phenylalanine or tryptophan.

v_gene: TRBV6-6; j_gene: TRBJ1-2; CDR3aa: CASSHGTGTYGYTF
v_gene: TRBV27; j_gene: TRBJ1-6; CDR3aa: CASSFLGENSPLHF
v_gene: TRBV4-3; j_gene: TRBJ1-1; CDR3aa: CASSQDTTVEAFF
v_gene: TRBV5-1; j_gene: TRBJ2-3; CDR3aa: CASSHRASTDTQYF
v_gene: TRBV3-1/TRBV3-2; j_gene: TRBJ2-2; CDR3aa: CASRMAGELFF
v_gene: TRBV7-2; j_gene: TRBJ2-7; CDR3aa: CASSSGLASLGEQYF
v_gene: TRBV5-1; j_gene: TRBJ2-7; CDR3aa: CASSLALTGRSYEQYF
v_gene: TRBV18; j_gene: TRBJ2-2; CDR3aa: CASSPNAGDTGELFF
v_gene: TRBV3-1/TRBV3-2; j_gene: TRBJ2-7; CDR3aa: CASSPGSYEQYF
v_gene: TRBV5-8; j_gene: TRBJ1-4; CDR3aa: CASSVGQAHNEKLFF
v_gene: TRBV7-2; j_gene: TRBJ2-1; CDR3aa: CASSLVGTGGREQFF
v_gene: TRBV5-1; j_gene: TRBJ2-2; CDR3aa: CASSSLTVDTGELFF
v_gene: TRBV6-6; j_gene: TRBJ1-4; CDR3aa: CASSWGQGNEKLFF
v_gene: TRBV3-1/TRBV3-2; j_gene: TRBJ1-1; CDR3aa: CASSRGFGGATEAFF
v_gene: TRBV21-1; j_gene: TRBJ1-6; CDR3aa: CASRGLSNSPLHF
v_gene: TRBV2; j_gene: TRBJ1-1; CDR3aa: CASRGGRTMNTEAFF
v_gene: TRBV7-6; j_gene: TRBJ2-5; CDR3aa: CASSALRNDLQETQYF
v_gene: TRBV23-1; j_gene: TRBJ1-1; CDR3aa: CASLRGGTEAFF
v_gene: TRBV2; j_gene: TRBJ2-2; CDR3aa: CASRKEQAATGELFF
v_gene: TRBV6-5; j_gene: TRBJ1-1; CDR3aa: CATHSVGTEAFF
v_gene: TRBV30; j_gene: TRBJ2-1; CDR3aa: CAWRGRSYNEQFF
v_gene: TRBV18; j_gene: TRBJ2-7; CDR3aa: CASSPSMGGEYF
v_gene: TRBV5-5; j_gene: TRBJ2-2; CDR3aa: CASSFLRTANTGELFF
v_gene: TRBV18; j_gene: TRBJ2-5; CDR3aa: CASSPGQAETQYF
v_gene: TRBV11-2; j_gene: TRBJ1-3; CDR3aa: CASSSMGNTIYF
v_gene: TRBV28; j_gene: TRBJ1-6; CDR3aa: CASSSPPQSGIRRYNSPLHF
v_gene: TRBV6-5; j_gene: TRBJ1-1; CDR3aa: CASNLRGFEAFF